This TCR beta chain was found in a study of neurological immune-mediated disorders. Germline values: CDR1 KGHDR, CDR2 SFDVKD. The V end was cut by 7 bases, the J end by 2 bases, with 11 bases between. The CDR3 spans 13 residues. TCRdb recomputed calls from the 5' RACE reads with MiXCR, one row per CDR3 protein. Counted here are tens of thousands of distinct CDR3 sequences, 3.5% to 4% occurring once; the ten biggest clones make up about 2.2%. This clonotype occurred many times. The TCR was taken from a man between 25 and 39 years old with multiple sclerosis. The sequencing input was PBMCs. This chain uses TRBV24-1 with TRBJ2-7; D is perhaps TRBD1 (6 bases). The CDR3 is CATRGDNPYEQYF. Here the CDR3 DNA reads TGTGCCACCAGGGGGGACAACCCCTACGAGCAGTACTTC.